The next 8 T cell receptor beta chains were all read from a single sample in a study of post-analysis software for immune sequencing data. Unique molecular identifiers were carried by the TCR beta cDNA libraries. MiXCR was run by TCRdb on the PCR reads, yielding one entry per CDR3 protein. The sample carries 150,000 to 200,000 distinct CDR3 sequences, roughly 35% recorded once. The sequenced sample was blood, obtained after autologous hematopoietic stem cell transplantation. The receptor source for this set is a girl aged 10-17 years with multiple sclerosis.

The rearrangement links TRBV11-2 to TRBJ1-1; D not resolved. V was cut by 5 bases and J by 2 bases, with 30 bases left in between. There are 20 residues in the CDR3. Per germline, CDR1 SGHAT and CDR2 FQNNGV. The CDR3 region has the DNA TGTGCCAGCAGCGAGGTTGGTATTCGTATCCGATATGGACCAAACACTGAAGCTTTCTTT. It is translated as CASSEVGIRIRYGPNTEAFF.

This clonotype appeared a few times. V gene TRBV20-1 combines with J gene TRBJ2-1; TRBD1 matches 7 bases. V was pared by 7 bases and J by 5 bases, with 11 bases of the junction left unmatched. This CDR3 has 14 residues. The germline V gene encodes CDR1 DFQATT and CDR2 SNEGSKA (reference sequence). The CDR3 loop is CSVAGWDRDNEQFF. Here the CDR3 DNA reads TGCAGTGTGGCGGGCTGGGACAGAGACAATGAGCAGTTCTTC.

The gene calls are TRBV3-1 and TRBJ1-2; D not resolved. Germline CDR1 LGHDT, CDR2 YNNKEL (reference sequence). V gave up 0 bases and J gave up 3 bases, with 8 bases separating them. There are 14 residues in the CDR3. The CDR3 DNA reads as TGTGCCAGCAGCCAAGAAGGTCTTTACTATGGCTACACCTTC. Protein sequence: CASSQEGLYYGYTF.

The rearrangement links TRBV6-5 to TRBJ2-7, with D unclear. Trimming removed 4 bases at V and 0 bases at J, with 16 bases between. Germline lookup yields CDR1 MNHEY and CDR2 SVGAGI. This CDR3 comprises 16 residues. The CDR3 reads CASSSDADGLSYEQYF. The CDR3, as DNA: TGTGCCAGCAGTTCCGACGCCGACGGGCTCTCCTACGAGCAGTACTTC.

V is TRBV14 and J is TRBJ2-5; 9 bases agree with TRBD1. The end of the DNA is better explained by TRBJ2-7, so the J call may be wrong. This CDR3 has 15 residues. CDR1 is SGHDN and CDR2 is FVKESK in the germline V gene. CDR3 region: CASSHVGTGWYEQYF. For the CDR3, the DNA is TGTGCCAGCAGCCATGTCGGGACAGGGTGGTACGAGCAGTACTTC.

This clonotype has a handful of counts. The rearrangement links TRBV7-3 to TRBJ2-3, with D unclear. Germline values: CDR1 SGHTA, CDR2 FQGTGA. Trimming removed 8 bases at V and 2 bases at J, with 11 bases between. The CDR3 is made up of 13 amino acids. The CDR3 reads CASAVVHTDTQYF. The CDR3 DNA reads as TGTGCCAGCGCTGTAGTCCACACAGATACGCAGTATTTT.

This clonotype came up many times. This chain joins TRBV7-9 and TRBJ2-1; 10 nucleotides align to TRBD1. J gave up 6 bases and V 5 bases, and 7 bases lay outside the gene matches. Germline CDR1 reads SEHNR; CDR2 reads FQNEAQ (reference sequence). CDR3 length: 15 amino acids. CDR3 DNA: TGTGCCAGCAGCCTCGGACAGGGGGGTATCAATGAGCAGTTCTTC. As protein: CASSLGQGGINEQFF.

This clonotype was seen a few times. The CDR3 bases are TGCAGTGCTAGGGTAGCGGGAGAGATCGGCACAGATACGCAGTATTTT. This gives the protein CSARVAGEIGTDTQYF. J is TRBJ2-3 and V is TRBV20-1, with 9 bases that match TRBD2. Per germline, CDR1 DFQATT and CDR2 SNEGSKA (reference sequence). The CDR3 consists of 16 residues. Losses at the gene ends were 3 bases for V and 1 base for J; bases not matched to a gene: 8.